This paragraph reports one TCR beta chain. The antigen this receptor binds is unknown. No much larger clone exists at a distance of one base, and base qualities are not known. Collaborating institutions collected whole blood in K2EDTA tubes following their own protocols. For TCRbeta analysis, collaborators shipped samples as frozen whole blood, isolated PBMCs, or DNA extracted from either of those sample types. This entry comes from a study of blood T cell repertoires in COVID-19 (dated by TCRdb to about 2020). With regard to the full study: Samples from collaborators originated in the United States, Italy and Spain and spanned both the acute and convalescent phases of COVID-19. The prospective study material was composed of cDNA or gDNA derived from T cells, B-cell-depleted T cells, or PBMCs. Deeply sampled blood TCRbeta repertoires from subjects exposed to, actively infected with, or recovered from COVID-19 were included in the dataset. The repertoires were made available in a free public database intended to serve as a resource for research on the immune response to SARS-CoV-2. The samples were drawn from the first 160 participants of the ongoing ImmuneRACE study and from some 1,300 subjects provided by 6 global collaborators. The sample metadata nearly always contained a de-identified subject ID, COVID-19 status, age in years and sex. HLA class I and class II types, where available, came from metadata supplied by the sample provider rather than from assay-based typing.

Its CDR3 holds 14 amino acids, cysteine through phenylalanine. Only the CDR3 portion is preserved as DNA: 42 bases, with reading frame beginning at the first base. Deletion took 5 bases off V and 2 bases off J, with a span of 10 bases between the germline ends. Looking up the germline V gene (reference sequence) yields CDR1 SEHNR and CDR2 FQNEAQ. The paper's findings and limits, for the study overall: The quantity of clinical and demographic metadata differed by source and by participant and was supplied without curation.

TCRbeta CDR3 regions were amplified from genomic DNA by means of the immunoSEQ Assay, a bias-controlled multiplex PCR. The paper's processing steps were these. Within the assay, amplification of reference gene primers was used to estimate how many nucleated cells each sample contained. To quantify the absolute abundance of each unique TCRbeta CDR3 rearrangement, sequence reads were collapsed and filtered. Productive Simpson clonality was computed per sample as the square root of Simpson's diversity index over productive rearrangements. Not all clones reach the TCRdb copy of this immuneACCESS table, which keeps in-frame sequences only. Checked studies attribute under half of the gap to unresolved V genes and leave the rest unexplained. That table gives V, J and clone size, and the DNA gave D and trimming. The sample data list some 190,000 clones, and approximately 85% of these were observed just once. Together, the top ten hold approximately 10% of the sample.

The sequencing input was peripheral blood. The clonotype was recovered from a human donor with active or convalescent COVID-19. The donor label of this sample is uncertain. The sequence is built from TRBV7-9 and TRBJ2-1; TRBD1 is possibly the D segment (6 matching bases). CDR3 protein: CASSPRQAYNEQFF. The base sequence is TGTGCCAGCAGCCCGCGACAGGCCTACAATGAGCAGTTCTTC.